This record looks at one T cell receptor beta chain sequence and its context. Study processing details: Amplification of reference gene primers provided the estimated nucleated cell counts. Here immunoSEQ multiplex PCR was the method, and the copy in TCRdb shows in-frame clones only, minus some. For V, J and clone size, that table is used; D and trimming come from the DNA. This table holds 150,000 or so clones, around 81% found once. The sample originates from a study of blood T cell repertoires in COVID-19. Background on the study: From T cells, B-cell-depleted T cells, or PBMCs came the material, which was cDNA or gDNA.

Between the trimmed V and J ends, which lost 1 base and 8 bases, there was a span of 14 bases. CDR1 is LGHDT, CDR2 YNNKEL, per germline (reference sequence). This CDR3 has 15 amino acids. This TCR was recovered from a man aged 60 to 69 with active or convalescent COVID-19. The V call is TRBV3-1 (or the pseudogene TRBV3-2), the J call TRBJ1-4; D gene ambiguous. Sequencing input: peripheral blood. The CDR3 DNA follows: TGTGCCAGCAGCCAAGTGAGAGGGTTACGAGAAAAACTGTTTTTT. It codes for CASSQVRGLREKLFF.